This T cell receptor (beta chain) was recovered during a study of blood T cells in healthy people across ages. A remark on this clonotype: Its specificity is unknown.

Those donating, healthy Caucasian individuals from Russia, were aged roughly 6 to 95. Sample-barcoded 5' priming and a J-beta primer mix drove a second PCR of 7 to 11 cycles. Sequencing recovered at least 3 million CDR3-containing paired-end reads from each sample. TCRdb redid the calling of the 5' RACE reads with MiXCR, one entry per CDR3 protein. The sample consists of fewer than 700,000 distinct CDR3 sequences, 47% of them appearing once. The CDR3 has 11 residues. Germline assignment: CDR1 DFQATT and CDR2 SNEGSKA (reference sequence). Trimming removed 8 bases at V and 4 bases at J, with 8 bases between. Study results and caveats: While age rose, TCR beta diversity per million T cells dropped in a roughly linear way.

This chain links TRBV20-1 with TRBJ1-4; tentatively, D is TRBD1 (5 bases). The receptor was derived from a man older than 75 in good health. The specimen sequenced was blood. CDR3 sequence reads: CSRQFNEKLFF. As DNA, the CDR3 is TGCAGTAGACAGTTTAATGAAAAACTGTTTTTT.